This entry lists 9 T cell receptor beta chains sequenced from one sample in a study of PD-L1 blockade in urothelial cancer (dated by TCRdb to about 2017). The label giving this sample's time point can be read as: pretreatment peripheral blood. The library was obtained by the immunoSEQ multiplex PCR assay. Sourced from immuneACCESS, this table was stored by TCRdb with only in-frame sequences that have V and J called. A share of the clones is absent; for the studies checked, an unresolved V gene accounts for under half, and the remainder has no known explanation. For this sample the table gives tens of thousands of clones, of which under 90% were detected only once. 3% to 4% of the sample is in the top ten clones. The sample here was PBMCs, taken around atezolizumab (anti-PD-L1) treatment. The receptors were gathered from a man aged 65 to 79 with urothelial cancer.

The chain links TRBV7-2 to TRBJ1-5; D might be TRBD1 (6 bases). Trimming cost V 0 bases and J 3 bases, with 9 bases left between them. The CDR3 is made up of 15 amino acids. Per the germline V gene, CDR1 is SGHTA and CDR2 is FQGNSA. The CDR3 nucleotides read TGTGCCAGCAGCTTAGCAGGGGGGGACAATCAGCCCCAGCATTTT. Its protein product is CASSLAGGDNQPQHF.

This clone was seen only a few times. The chain recombines TRBV9 with TRBJ2-1; 13 nucleotides agree with TRBD2. Germline CDR1 reads SGDLS; CDR2 reads YYNGEE. J gave up 12 bases and V 4 bases, and 7 bases lay outside the gene matches. This CDR3 comprises 14 residues. The CDR3 loop is CASSSQGLAGSQFF. Written as DNA, the CDR3 is TGTGCCAGCAGCTCCCAGGGACTAGCGGGATCGCAGTTCTTC. The full variable domain, completed using reference TRBV9 and TRBJ2-1, is DSGVTQTPKHLITATGQRVTLRCSPRSGDLSVYWYQQSLDQGLQFLIQYYNGEERAKGNILERFSAQQFPDLHSELNLSSLELGDSALYFCASSSQGLAGSQFFGPGTRLTVL.

This chain links TRBV11-3 with TRBJ2-1, with D perhaps TRBD2 (7 bases). The length of the CDR3 is 15 residues. Germline V gene sequence: CDR1 SGHNT, CDR2 YENEEA. The V and J ends lost 5 bases and 6 bases respectively, with 17 bases between them. Here the CDR3 DNA reads TGTGCCAGCAGCCGTTTTGGGGGGGCCGGCAATGAGCAGTTCTTC. Its translation is CASSRFGGAGNEQFF. The variable domain in full, completed from reference TRBV11-3 and TRBJ2-1, reads EAGVVQSPRYKIIEKKQPVAFWCNPISGHNTLYWYLQNLGQGPELLIRYENEEAVDDSQLPKDRFSAERLKGVDSTLKIQPAELGDSAVYLCASSRFGGAGNEQFFGPGTRLTVL.

This chain links TRBV5-4 with TRBJ2-4, with D possibly TRBD1 on 6 matching bases. The V gene's germline CDR1 is SGHNT and CDR2 YYREEE (reference sequence). This CDR3 contains 13 residues. Trimming removed 2 bases at V and 8 bases at J, with 11 bases between. The CDR3 coding sequence is TGTGCCAGCAGCTTAAGGGGGTCGGACATTCAGTACTTC. Protein sequence: CASSLRGSDIQYF.

The table lists this clone with a few counts. The same CDR3 also results from other DNA sequences found in this sample. The chain links TRBV5-1 to TRBJ1-1; 9 bases align to TRBD1. CDR3 size: 14 residues. CDR1 SGHRS and CDR2 YFSETQ come from the germline V gene. J gave up 5 bases and V 3 bases, and 5 bases lay outside the gene matches. CDR3 in amino acids: CASSSTGGWTEAFF. Here the CDR3 DNA reads TGCGCCAGCAGCTCCACAGGGGGCTGGACTGAAGCTTTCTTT.

This chain joins TRBV6-1 and TRBJ1-1, with a possible D match to TRBD1 (5 bases). Trimming took off 3 bases at V and 1 base at J, with 9 bases between the two ends. Germline CDR1 MNHNS, CDR2 SASEGT. The CDR3 is 14 amino acids. The CDR3 nucleotides read TGTGCCAGCAGTGAGCAGGGCCAGAACACTGAAGCTTTCTTT. It encodes CASSEQGQNTEAFF.

The chain combines TRBV30 with TRBJ1-1; D call uncertain. Trimming took 2 bases from V and 1 from J, leaving 11 bases between them. This CDR3 region has 14 residues. Germline V gene data show CDR1 as GTSNPN and CDR2 as SVGIG (reference sequence). The CDR3 region is CAWSRGRKNTEAFF. The CDR3 region has the DNA TGTGCCTGGAGTCGCGGGAGGAAGAACACTGAAGCTTTCTTT.

This clone was detected a few times. The chain has TRBV18 and TRBJ1-2; no clear D gene. The CDR3 spans 13 residues. CDR1 is KGHSH and CDR2 is LQKENI in the germline V gene. Between the trimmed V and J ends, which lost 4 bases and 8 bases, there was a span of 14 bases. CDR3 loop: CASSLREAWGYTF. The DNA for the CDR3 is TGTGCCAGCTCACTGCGTGAAGCGTGGGGCTACACCTTC.

V gene TRBV18 combines with J gene TRBJ1-2; D is uncertain. In germline, CDR1 is KGHSH, CDR2 LQKENI. V was shortened by 1 base and J by 0 bases, with 9 bases between the two germline ends. The CDR3 has 15 residues. The CDR3 region has the DNA TGTGCCAGCTCACCACTTCGACAAGCTAACTATGGCTACACCTTC. Translated, it gives CASSPLRQANYGYTF. Complete variable domain (other parts from reference TRBV18 and TRBJ1-2): NAGVMQNPRHLVRRRGQEARLRCSPMKGHSHVYWYRQLPEEGLKFMVYLQKENIIDESGMPKERFSAEFPKEGPSILRIQQVVRGDSAAYFCASSPLRQANYGYTFGSGTRLTVV.